This T cell receptor beta chain was captured by sequencing in a study of OX40 agonist ivuxolimab in advanced cancers. The overall study: Those treated in dose escalation had hepatocellular carcinoma, melanoma, renal cell cancer or head and neck cancer. Earlier treatment with anti-PD-1, anti-PD-L1 or anti-CTLA-4 was permitted, and around 43% had received some. Study conclusions and caveats: Expanded peripheral T cell antigen specificity was not determined.

As for this clone: Its target is not known.

Generated by immunoSEQ multiplex PCR, the TCRdb table keeps only in-frame clones and is missing some. This sample carries roughly 55,000 clones, over 70% of them seen once, and the ten largest clones take roughly 4.5%. Per the germline V gene, CDR1 is KGHSH and CDR2 is LQKENI. V gave up 3 bases and J gave up 5 bases; unmatched junction bases: 5. The CDR3 is 14 residues long. The sequence derives from an adult with an advanced solid tumor such as melanoma, head and neck, liver or kidney cancer. The V gene is TRBV18, the J gene TRBJ1-1, with 8 bases fitting TRBD1. This specimen consisted of CD4+ or CD8+ T cells sorted from blood, obtained in a trial of the OX40 agonist ivuxolimab. CDR3 loop: CASSPTGGGTEAFF. The CDR3 DNA follows: TGTGCCAGCTCACCCACAGGGGGGGGAACTGAAGCTTTCTTT.